The 11 T cell receptor beta chains in this list originate from one sample, sequenced in a study of blood T cell repertoires in COVID-19. Generated by immunoSEQ multiplex PCR, the TCRdb table keeps only in-frame clones and is missing some. Among under 300,000 clones listed, 88% were seen once. Sequencing was performed on peripheral blood. These receptors came from a woman aged 40 to 50 who had recovered from COVID-19.

V gene TRBV6-6 combines with J gene TRBJ2-3; a weak D match, TRBD2 (6 bases). Trimming pared 5 bases from V and 3 bases from J, leaving 21 bases between. This CDR3 contains 17 residues. Germline values: CDR1 MNHNY, CDR2 SVGAGI (reference sequence). The CDR3 reads CASSLTLTGGLTDTQYF. The CDR3 coding sequence is TGTGCCAGCAGTCTTACCCTGACTGGGGGGTTAACAGATACGCAGTATTTT.

V is TRBV30 and J is TRBJ2-3; D might be TRBD2 (5 bases). The germline V gene encodes CDR1 GTSNPN and CDR2 SVGIG (reference sequence). This CDR3 has 11 amino acids. V was trimmed by 5 bases and J by 7 bases, leaving 10 bases between them. CDR3 in amino acids: CAWGRGHTQYF. The CDR3 DNA reads TGTGCCTGGGGGAGAGGCCATACGCAGTATTTT.

The chain employs TRBV18 and TRBJ1-6; D uncertain. V was cut by 3 bases and J by 0 bases, with 6 bases left in between. Looked up from germline, CDR1 is KGHSH and CDR2 is LQKENI. The CDR3 is 15 residues long. The CDR3 coding sequence is TGTGCCAGCTCACCTGGGAGCTCCTATAATTCACCCCTCCACTTT. Residues: CASSPGSSYNSPLHF.

This chain connects TRBV6-5 to TRBJ1-2; 8 bases are shared with TRBD1. The CDR3 runs 12 residues. V lost 8 bases and J lost 4; bases outside the gene matches: 3. Germline V lookup: CDR1 MNHEY, CDR2 SVGAGI. DNA for the CDR3: TGTGCCAGCGGACAGGGCAGCTATGGCTACACCTTC. Its protein is CASGQGSYGYTF.

The chain uses TRBV6-5 and TRBJ1-2; D is perhaps TRBD1 (6 bases). Germline lookup yields CDR1 MNHEY and CDR2 SVGAGI. The ends were cut back, 2 bases at V and 3 bases at J, with 13 bases in the middle. This CDR3 comprises 15 residues. DNA for the CDR3: TGTGCCAGCAGTTACCGTCGGACAGAAGACTATGGCTACACCTTC. Protein product: CASSYRRTEDYGYTF.

The rearrangement uses TRBV5-8 and TRBJ2-5; 7 bases agree with TRBD2. Germline V gene sequence: CDR1 SGHTS, CDR2 YDEGEE. The V and J ends lost 6 bases and 5 bases, in that order; junction bases with no gene match: 10. The CDR3 length is 14 residues. This CDR3 is CASTSVGREETQYF. The CDR3 coding sequence is TGTGCCAGCACCTCGGTGGGGCGGGAGGAGACCCAGTACTTC.

V gene TRBV19 combines with J gene TRBJ1-2; tentative D call: TRBD1 (5 bases). V was clipped by 7 bases and J by 2 bases, with 17 bases between them. The germline V gene encodes CDR1 LNHDA and CDR2 SQIVND (reference sequence). CDR3 length: 15 amino acids. CDR3 nucleotides: TGTGCCAGTACTCCGTGGCAGGGCGCAAACTATGGCTACACCTTC. Protein sequence: CASTPWQGANYGYTF.

The rearrangement links TRBV5-6 to TRBJ1-6, with unresolved D. The CDR3 has 14 amino acids. The ends were cut back, 4 bases at V and 3 bases at J, with 8 bases in the middle. Per germline, CDR1 SGHDT and CDR2 YYEEEE. CDR3 in DNA: TGTGCCAGCAGCCCACAGAACTATAATTCACCCCTCCACTTT. Protein product: CASSPQNYNSPLHF.

The chain carries TRBV27 and TRBJ2-7; weak D call: TRBD2 (5 bases). Germline CDR1 MNHEY, CDR2 SMNVEV (reference sequence). The length of the CDR3 is 14 residues. V shed 2 bases and J shed 2 bases, with 10 bases lying between them. CDR3 nucleotide sequence: TGTGCCAGCAGTTTAGAGGCGCGGGCCTACGAGCAGTACTTC. Its translation is CASSLEARAYEQYF.

This rearrangement joins TRBV16 to TRBJ1-2; D unclear. Germline loops: CDR1 KGHSY, CDR2 FQNENV. The ends were cut back, 4 bases at V and 1 base at J, with 19 bases in the middle. The CDR3 sequence is 17 residues long. CDR3 sequence: CASSPPAGGRFNYGYTF. In DNA form, the CDR3 reads TGTGCCAGCAGCCCCCCCGCGGGCGGCCGCTTTAACTATGGCTACACCTTC. The whole variable domain, remainder taken from reference TRBV16 and TRBJ1-2, is GEEVAQTPKHLVRGEGQKAKLYCAPIKGHSYVFWYQQVLKNEFKFLISFQNENVFDETGMPKERFSAKCLPNSPCSLEIQATKLEDSAVYFCASSPPAGGRFNYGYTFGSGTRLTVV.

The rearrangement joins TRBV19 to TRBJ1-5; 7 bases map to TRBD1. Germline CDR1 reads LNHDA; CDR2 reads SQIVND (reference sequence). J lost 4 bases, V lost 9 bases, and 6 bases had no gene match. This CDR3 region has 13 residues. The CDR3 DNA sequence: TGTGCCAGCAGCGACAGGGCTAATCAGCCCCAGCATTTT. Protein product: CASSDRANQPQHF. Using reference TRBV19 and TRBJ1-5 for the parts outside the CDR3, the full variable domain is DGGITQSPKYLFRKEGQNVTLSCEQNLNHDAMYWYRQDPGQGLRLIYYSQIVNDFQKGDIAEGYSVSREKKESFPLTVTSAQKNPTAFYLCASSDRANQPQHFGDGTRLSIL.